Shown below are 26 T cell receptor beta chains from a single sample sequenced in a study of blood T cell repertoires in COVID-19. Assay used: immunoSEQ multiplex PCR; TCRdb lists only in-frame clones, some missing. Of about 250,000 clones listed, roughly 84% are singletons. Sequencing was performed on peripheral blood. Receptors were obtained from a man in his forties with acute or convalescent COVID-19.

This rearrangement joins TRBV9 to TRBJ1-2; weak D call: TRBD1 (5 bases). CDR3 size: 14 residues. The germline V gene encodes CDR1 SGDLS and CDR2 YYNGEE. Trimming left V 0 bases short and J 5 bases short, with 11 bases between. Here the CDR3 reads CASSVALGDYGYTF. CDR3 coding DNA: TGTGCCAGCAGCGTAGCTTTAGGGGATTATGGCTACACCTTC.

The V and J genes are TRBV5-1 and TRBJ2-7; 10 bases are a match to TRBD2. The CDR3 runs to 14 residues. The J segment lost 5 bases and the V segment lost 6 bases, leaving 8 bases of the junction unmatched. Germline CDR1 reads SGHRS; CDR2 reads YFSETQ. Here the CDR3 reads CASTNSGRTNEQYF. The CDR3 DNA reads TGCGCCAGCACCAATAGCGGGAGGACGAACGAGCAGTACTTC.

V usage is TRBV19 and J usage is TRBJ1-2; D possibly corresponds to TRBD1 (6 bases). CDR1 LNHDA and CDR2 SQIVND come from the germline V gene (reference sequence). The CDR3 spans 12 residues. Trimming removed 8 bases at V and 3 bases at J, with 10 bases between. The chain's CDR3 is CASEAGDYGYTF. The CDR3 DNA reads as TGTGCCAGTGAGGCAGGGGACTATGGCTACACCTTC.

This chain joins TRBV13 and TRBJ2-1; no firm D call. The CDR3 sequence is 11 residues long. Germline V CDR1 and CDR2: PRHDT, FYEKMQ (reference sequence). The V gene lost 5 bases and the J gene lost 4 bases, with 3 bases spanning the gap. DNA of the CDR3: TGTGCCAGCAGCCTGTACAATGAGCAGTTCTTC. Its protein product is CASSLYNEQFF.

The V and J genes are TRBV4-3 and TRBJ1-1; D possibly corresponds to TRBD1 (5 bases). V was shortened by 1 base and J by 8 bases, with 14 bases between the two germline ends. The CDR3 runs 14 residues. Germline CDR1 reads LGHNA; CDR2 reads YSLEER. The CDR3 spells CASSQVVGASEAFF. In nucleotides, the CDR3 is TGCGCCAGCAGCCAAGTAGTAGGGGCCAGCGAAGCTTTCTTT.

This clone appeared a few times. The CDR3 DNA is TGTGCCAGTAGTGACAGGGGCCTATCCCAGCATTTT. Translating it yields CASSDRGLSQHF. This chain joins TRBV19 and TRBJ1-5; 8 nucleotides match TRBD1. The V gene's germline CDR1 is LNHDA and CDR2 SQIVND (reference sequence). The CDR3 has 12 amino acids. V was clipped by 5 bases and J by 11 bases; unmatched bases: 5.

This clone was detected only a few times. CDR3 nucleotides: TGTGCCAGCAGTTTAAACTACAACAATGAGCAGTTCTTC. Translating it yields CASSLNYNNEQFF. This sequence joins TRBV12-3 or TRBV12-4 and TRBJ2-1; D is undetermined. V lost 2 bases, J lost 5 bases, and 7 bases lay in between. The CDR3 covers 13 residues.

The chain carries TRBV6-5 and TRBJ2-2, with TRBD1 as a possible D gene (6 bases). The CDR3 spans 15 residues. CDR1 is MNHEY and CDR2 is SVGAGI in the germline V gene. The V end lost 5 bases, the J end lost 0 bases, and 10 bases lay between the germline ends. The CDR3 coding sequence is TGTGCCAGCAGTCCCGGGACAACGAACACCGGGGAGCTGTTTTTT. Translated, it gives CASSPGTTNTGELFF.

This clone was counted once. V usage is TRBV4-2 and J usage is TRBJ1-4; tentatively, D is TRBD1 (5 bases). Trimming stripped 4 bases from V and 1 base from J, with 16 bases between. The CDR3 runs 17 residues. Germline CDR1 and CDR2: LGHNA and YNFKEQ. CDR3 bases: TGTGCCAGCAGCCCGGGGGGAAGAGGGGTAACTAATGAAAAACTGTTTTTT. Encoded protein: CASSPGGRGVTNEKLFF.

The chain uses TRBV7-9 and TRBJ2-5, with unresolved D. CDR1 SEHNR and CDR2 FQNEAQ come from the germline V gene (reference sequence). The CDR3 is made up of 15 amino acids. Trimming removed 4 bases at V and 1 base at J, with 13 bases between. Written as DNA, the CDR3 is TGTGCCAGCAGCTCCCGAGCCGCGGCCCAAGAGACCCAGTACTTC. Translated: CASSSRAAAQETQYF. The full variable domain, with the rest looked up from reference TRBV7-9 and TRBJ2-5, is DTGVSQNPRHKITKRGQNVTFRCDPISEHNRLYWYRQTLGQGPEFLTYFQNEAQLEKSRLLSDRFSAERPKGSFSTLEIQRTEQGDSAMYLCASSSRAAAQETQYFGPGTRLLVL.

The V and J genes are TRBV28 and TRBJ1-2, with unresolved D. The CDR3 runs to 11 residues. The V and J ends lost 4 bases and 5 bases respectively, with 5 bases between them. Germline V gene sequence: CDR1 MDHEN, CDR2 SYDVKM. CDR3 sequence (DNA): TGTGCCAGCAGTTCCCCTTATGGCTACACCTTC. Translating it yields CASSSPYGYTF.

This clone was found once. This chain joins TRBV27 and TRBJ2-1; tentative D call: TRBD2 (6 bases). V was shortened by 1 base and J by 0 bases, with 10 bases between the two germline ends. The germline gives CDR1 MNHEY, CDR2 SMNVEV (reference sequence). CDR3 length: 16 amino acids. The CDR3: CASSLYSGPSYNEQFF. The CDR3 nucleotides are TGTGCCAGCAGTTTATATAGCGGCCCCTCCTACAATGAGCAGTTCTTC.

V usage is TRBV5-1 and J usage is TRBJ2-1, with 9 bases fitting TRBD2. Germline V gene lookup returns CDR1 SGHRS and CDR2 YFSETQ. V shed 4 bases, J shed 0 bases, and the junction held 17 bases outside the gene matches. This CDR3 has 20 residues. The CDR3, as DNA: TGCGCCAGCAGCGAACCGGTAGCGGGAGAGGGAAGAGGCTCCTACAATGAGCAGTTCTTC. Translating gives CASSEPVAGEGRGSYNEQFF.

This clone occurred a few times. The V gene is TRBV6-4, the J gene TRBJ1-6; TRBD1 aligns across 9 bases. Unmatched junction bases numbered 7, after V lost 6 bases and J lost 7 bases. CDR1 MRHNA and CDR2 SNTAGT come from the germline V gene. The CDR3 has 15 residues. CDR3 nucleotides: TGTGCCAGCAGGGCGCTCGACAGGGGGAATTCACCCCTCCACTTT. Its translation is CASRALDRGNSPLHF.

This chain joins TRBV30 and TRBJ1-2; possibly TRBD1 for D (6 bases). The V end was cut by 2 bases, the J end by 3 bases, with 10 bases between. The CDR3 runs to 13 residues. Per the germline V gene, CDR1 is GTSNPN and CDR2 is SVGIG (reference sequence). The CDR3 bases are TGTGCCTGGAGTTCAGGGGTGGACTATGGCTACACCTTC. This codes for CAWSSGVDYGYTF.

The chain is built from TRBV18 and TRBJ2-7, with 12 bases aligning to TRBD1. The junction had 3 bases not matched to a gene; V was cut back by 5 bases and J by 4 bases. The CDR3 is 14 residues long. Germline loops: CDR1 KGHSH, CDR2 LQKENI. CDR3: CASSKGQGAYEQYF. The CDR3, as DNA: TGTGCCAGCTCAAAGGGACAGGGGGCTTACGAGCAGTACTTC.

The V gene is TRBV5-1, the J gene TRBJ1-3, with 9 nucleotides matching TRBD1. The CDR3 runs 15 residues. The germline CDR1 and CDR2 sequences are SGHRS and YFSETQ. With V trimmed by 0 bases and J by 8 bases, 6 bases remained unmatched. The CDR3 loop reads CASSLEGQGWDTIYF. DNA for the CDR3: TGCGCCAGCAGCTTGGAGGGACAGGGCTGGGACACCATATATTTT.

The chain has TRBV19 and TRBJ1-5, with 9 bases that match TRBD1. This CDR3 comprises 15 residues. The ends lost 5 bases at V and 4 bases at J; junction bases unmatched: 6. Germline V lookup: CDR1 LNHDA, CDR2 SQIVND (reference sequence). CDR3 sequence: CASSQQGAGNQPQHF. The CDR3 nucleotides are TGTGCCAGTAGTCAACAGGGGGCGGGGAATCAGCCCCAGCATTTT.

This chain uses TRBV7-2 with TRBJ2-7; perhaps TRBD1 as D (6 bases). V shed 4 bases and J shed 2 bases, with 15 bases lying between them. Germline CDR1 reads SGHTA; CDR2 reads FQGNSA. The CDR3 has 15 residues. The CDR3 bases are TGTGCCAGCAGCTACCTGGCAGGGGTCGCCTACGAGCAGTACTTC. Amino acid sequence: CASSYLAGVAYEQYF.

This chain connects TRBV7-9 to TRBJ2-3, with 10 bases fitting TRBD2. This CDR3 comprises 16 residues. Germline V CDR1 and CDR2: SEHNR, FQNEAQ (reference sequence). Trimming at V came to 5 bases and at J to 4 bases, leaving 9 bases not matched to a gene. The CDR3 loop is CASSRLAGVWPDTQYF. The CDR3, as DNA: TGTGCCAGCAGCCGCCTAGCGGGAGTTTGGCCAGATACGCAGTATTTT. The variable domain in full, with the rest retrieved from reference TRBV7-9 and TRBJ2-3, is DTGVSQNPRHKITKRGQNVTFRCDPISEHNRLYWYRQTLGQGPEFLTYFQNEAQLEKSRLLSDRFSAERPKGSFSTLEIQRTEQGDSAMYLCASSRLAGVWPDTQYFGPGTRLTVL.

The genes are TRBV29-1 and TRBJ1-5; D is undetermined. CDR1 is SQVTM, CDR2 ANQGSEA, per germline. The CDR3 is made up of 13 amino acids. Trimming left V 5 bases short and J 3 bases short, with 11 bases between. DNA for the CDR3: TGCAGCGTTCGCGAACAGTACAATCAGCCCCAGCATTTT. This gives the protein CSVREQYNQPQHF.

The V and J genes are TRBV25-1 and TRBJ2-1, with 7 bases fitting TRBD2. After removal of 9 bases from V and 8 bases from J, the junction contained 10 bases not matched to a gene. This CDR3 has 13 amino acids. Germline V lookup: CDR1 MGHDK, CDR2 SYGVNS. CDR3 sequence reads: CASGESSGDEQFF. Written as DNA, the CDR3 is TGTGCCAGTGGTGAGTCTAGCGGTGATGAGCAGTTCTTC.

This clone has only one observation. This CDR3 reads CASRPGTIYGYTF. The CDR3 coding sequence is TGTGCCAGCAGACCCGGGACAATCTATGGCTACACCTTC. The chain couples TRBV7-9 to TRBJ1-2; tentative D call: TRBD1 (6 bases). CDR3 length: 13 amino acids. CDR1 is SEHNR and CDR2 is FQNEAQ in the germline V gene (reference sequence). The V and J ends lost 6 bases and 4 bases respectively, with 12 bases between them.

In its sample, this clone was seen once. The chain couples TRBV6-5 to TRBJ2-1; TRBD2 matches 14 bases. This CDR3 region has 15 residues. V trimming: 6 bases; J trimming: 10 bases; junction bases outside the gene matches: 8. Germline CDR1 and CDR2: MNHEY and SVGAGI. Here the CDR3 reads CASRHGTSGSWEQFF. In nucleotides, the CDR3 is TGTGCCAGCAGACACGGGACTAGCGGGAGCTGGGAGCAGTTCTTC.

The genes are TRBV5-4 and TRBJ2-2, with a tentative D call TRBD1 (6 bases). Per the germline V gene, CDR1 is SGHNT and CDR2 is YYREEE (reference sequence). The germline V and J ends were trimmed by 4 bases and 1 base, with 17 bases remaining between them. The CDR3 totals 17 residues. This CDR3 is CASSAGTTGMNTGELFF. CDR3 DNA sequence: TGTGCCAGCAGCGCTGGGACAACAGGGATGAACACCGGGGAGCTGTTTTTT.

A single count supports this clone. The chain is built from TRBV14 and TRBJ1-3; D gene ambiguous. Germline V gene lookup returns CDR1 SGHDN and CDR2 FVKESK. This CDR3 has 14 residues. Trimming left V 1 base short and J 4 bases short, with 8 bases between. The CDR3 DNA follows: TGTGCCAGCAGCCAAGTCCGGGGAGGAAACACCATATATTTT. Protein sequence: CASSQVRGGNTIYF.